This T cell receptor (beta chain) was captured in a study of blood T cell repertoires in COVID-19. Study overall: Italy, Spain and the United States were the sources of the convalescent and acute COVID-19 samples. The analysed material was cDNA or gDNA that came from T cells, B-cell-depleted T cells, or PBMCs.

As processed by the authors: Researchers report that nucleated cell counts were estimated from reference gene primer amplification. Libraries were prepared by immunoSEQ multiplex PCR; TCRdb keeps only in-frame clonotypes and omits some of them. The V and J calls and the clone size are those of that table, but D and trimming were determined from the DNA. Of 110,000 or so clones listed, about 90% are singletons. Trimming removed 5 bases from V and 12 bases from J; junction bases left unmatched: 7. CDR3 length equals 12 residues. CDR1 SGHTA and CDR2 FQGNSA come from the germline V gene. This clone appeared a few times.

Sequenced sample: peripheral blood. This TCR was recovered from a man aged 70 or older who had recovered from COVID-19. V is TRBV7-2 and J is TRBJ1-2, with 9 bases that match TRBD1. For the CDR3, the DNA is TGTGCCAGCAGCCCTAGGACAGGGGCAAACACCTTC. It specifies CASSPRTGANTF. The whole variable domain, filled in from reference TRBV7-2 and TRBJ1-2, reads GAGVSQSPSNKVTEKGKDVELRCDPISGHTALYWYRQSLGQGLEFLIYFQGNSAPDKSGLPSDRFSAERTGGSVSTLTIQRTQQEDSAVYLCASSPRTGANTFGSGTRLTVV.